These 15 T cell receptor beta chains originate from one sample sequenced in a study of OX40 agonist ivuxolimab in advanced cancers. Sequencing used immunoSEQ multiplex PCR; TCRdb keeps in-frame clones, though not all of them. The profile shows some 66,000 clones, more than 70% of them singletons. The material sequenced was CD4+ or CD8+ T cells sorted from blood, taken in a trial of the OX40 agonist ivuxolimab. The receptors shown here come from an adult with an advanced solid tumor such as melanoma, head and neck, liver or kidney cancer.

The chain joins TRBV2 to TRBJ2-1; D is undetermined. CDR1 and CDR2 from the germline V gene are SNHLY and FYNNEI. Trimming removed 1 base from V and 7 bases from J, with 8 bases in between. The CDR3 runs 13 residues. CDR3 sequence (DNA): TGTGCCAGCAGTGAAGAGTATGAGAATGAGCAGTTCTTC. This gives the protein CASSEEYENEQFF.

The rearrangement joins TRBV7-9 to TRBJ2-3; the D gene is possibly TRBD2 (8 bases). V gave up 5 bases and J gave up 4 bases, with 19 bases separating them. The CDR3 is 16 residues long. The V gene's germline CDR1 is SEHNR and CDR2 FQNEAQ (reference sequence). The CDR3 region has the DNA TGTGCCAGCAGCCCAACCGGGACTAGGGGGCCAGATACGCAGTATTTT. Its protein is CASSPTGTRGPDTQYF.

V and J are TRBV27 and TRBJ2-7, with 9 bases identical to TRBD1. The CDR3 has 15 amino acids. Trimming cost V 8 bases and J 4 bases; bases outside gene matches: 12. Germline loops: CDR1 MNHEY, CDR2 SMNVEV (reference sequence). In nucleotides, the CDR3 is TGTGCCAGCGCCTCGCCCGGGACAGGGAGGTACGAGCAGTACTTC. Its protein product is CASASPGTGRYEQYF.

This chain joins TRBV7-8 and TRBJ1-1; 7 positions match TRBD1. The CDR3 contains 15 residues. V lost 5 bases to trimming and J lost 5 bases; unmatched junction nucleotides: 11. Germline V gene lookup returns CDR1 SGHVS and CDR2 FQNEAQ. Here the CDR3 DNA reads TGTGCCAGCAGCCTTACAGGGGTGGGGAGTACTGAAGCTTTCTTT. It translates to CASSLTGVGSTEAFF. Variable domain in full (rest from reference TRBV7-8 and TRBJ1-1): GAGVSQSPRYKVAKRGQDVALRCDPISGHVSLFWYQQALGQGPEFLTYFQNEAQLDKSGLPSDRFFAERPEGSVSTLKIQRTQQEDSAVYLCASSLTGVGSTEAFFGQGTRLTVV.

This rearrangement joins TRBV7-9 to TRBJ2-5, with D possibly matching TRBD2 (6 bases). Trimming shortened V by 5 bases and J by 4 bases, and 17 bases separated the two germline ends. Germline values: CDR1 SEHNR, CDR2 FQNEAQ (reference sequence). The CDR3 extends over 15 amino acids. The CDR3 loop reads CASSQGSAGSETQYF. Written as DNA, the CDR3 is TGTGCCAGCAGCCAAGGGAGTGCGGGGTCAGAGACCCAGTACTTC.

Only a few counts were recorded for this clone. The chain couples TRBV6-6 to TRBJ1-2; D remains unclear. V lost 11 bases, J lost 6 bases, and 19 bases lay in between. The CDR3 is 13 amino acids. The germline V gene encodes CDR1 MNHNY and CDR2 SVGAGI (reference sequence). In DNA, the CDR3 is TGTGCCGGAGAGAACGAGGGTCGTCATGGCTACACCTTC. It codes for CAGENEGRHGYTF.

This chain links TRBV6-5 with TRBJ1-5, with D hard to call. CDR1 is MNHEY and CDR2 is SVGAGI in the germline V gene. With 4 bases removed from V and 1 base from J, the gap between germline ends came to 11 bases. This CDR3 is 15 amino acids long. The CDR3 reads CASSSSLGSNQPQHF. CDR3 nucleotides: TGTGCCAGCAGTTCCTCGTTGGGGAGCAATCAGCCCCAGCATTTT.

CDR3 region: CASSLGGLTDTQYF. The CDR3 DNA follows: TGTGCCAGCAGCCTAGGGGGGCTCACAGATACGCAGTATTTT. The V and J genes are TRBV7-6 and TRBJ2-3; the D gene could be TRBD1 or TRBD2 (6 bases each). The CDR3 is 14 amino acids. Germline V gene sequence: CDR1 SGHVS, CDR2 FNYEAQ. V shed 5 bases and J shed 2 bases, with 11 bases lying between them.

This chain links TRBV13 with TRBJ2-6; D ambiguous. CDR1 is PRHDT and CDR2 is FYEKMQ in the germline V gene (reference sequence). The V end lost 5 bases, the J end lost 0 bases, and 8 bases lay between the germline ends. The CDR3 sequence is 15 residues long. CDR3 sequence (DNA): TGTGCCAGCAGCCCCTTGGGCTCTGGGGCCAACGTCCTGACTTTC. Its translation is CASSPLGSGANVLTF.

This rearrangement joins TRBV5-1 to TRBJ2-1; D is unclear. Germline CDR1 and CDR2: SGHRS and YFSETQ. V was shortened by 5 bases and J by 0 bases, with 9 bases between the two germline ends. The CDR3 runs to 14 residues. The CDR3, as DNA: TGCGCCAGCAGTTCCCTCGTCTCCTACAATGAGCAGTTCTTC. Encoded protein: CASSSLVSYNEQFF.

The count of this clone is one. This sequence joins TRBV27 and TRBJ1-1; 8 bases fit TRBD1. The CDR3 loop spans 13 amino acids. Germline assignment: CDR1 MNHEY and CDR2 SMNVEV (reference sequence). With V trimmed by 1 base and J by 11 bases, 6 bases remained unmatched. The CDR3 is CASSLYPRDRAFF. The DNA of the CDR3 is TGTGCCAGCAGTTTATACCCCCGGGACAGGGCTTTCTTT.

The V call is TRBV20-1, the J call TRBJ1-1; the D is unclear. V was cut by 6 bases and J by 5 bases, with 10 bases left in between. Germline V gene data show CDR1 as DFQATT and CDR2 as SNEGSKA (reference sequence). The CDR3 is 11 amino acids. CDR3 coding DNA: TGCAGTGCCACCCCCCGGACTGAAGCTTTCTTT. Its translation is CSATPRTEAFF.

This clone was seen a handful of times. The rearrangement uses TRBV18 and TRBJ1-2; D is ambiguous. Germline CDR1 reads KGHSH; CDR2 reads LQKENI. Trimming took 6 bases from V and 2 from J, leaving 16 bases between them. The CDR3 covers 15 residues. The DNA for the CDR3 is TGTGCCAGCTCCCCCAGAGACAACAACAACTATGGCTACACCTTC. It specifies CASSPRDNNNYGYTF.

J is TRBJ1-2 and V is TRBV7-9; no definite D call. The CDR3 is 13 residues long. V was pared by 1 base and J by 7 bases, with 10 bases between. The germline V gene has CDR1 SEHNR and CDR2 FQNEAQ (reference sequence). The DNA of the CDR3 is TGTGCCAGCAGCTTAGAAAAAGTGACTGGCTACACCTTC. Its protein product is CASSLEKVTGYTF.

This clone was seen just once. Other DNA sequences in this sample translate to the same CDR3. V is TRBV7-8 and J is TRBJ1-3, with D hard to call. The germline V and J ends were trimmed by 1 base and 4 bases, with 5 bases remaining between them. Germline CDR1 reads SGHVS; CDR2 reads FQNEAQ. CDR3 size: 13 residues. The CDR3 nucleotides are TGTGCCAGCAGCTTAGGTTCGGGAAACACCATATATTTT. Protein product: CASSLGSGNTIYF.